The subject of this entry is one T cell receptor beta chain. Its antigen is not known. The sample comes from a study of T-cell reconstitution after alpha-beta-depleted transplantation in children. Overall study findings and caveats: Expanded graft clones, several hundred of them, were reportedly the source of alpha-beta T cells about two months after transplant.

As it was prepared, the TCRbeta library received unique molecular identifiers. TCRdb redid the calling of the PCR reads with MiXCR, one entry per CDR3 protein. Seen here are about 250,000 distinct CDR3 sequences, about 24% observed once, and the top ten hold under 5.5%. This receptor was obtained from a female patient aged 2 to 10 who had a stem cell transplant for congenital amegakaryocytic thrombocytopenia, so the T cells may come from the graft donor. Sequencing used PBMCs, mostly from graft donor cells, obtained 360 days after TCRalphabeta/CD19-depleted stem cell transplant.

In DNA form, the CDR3 reads TGCGCCAGCAGCCTTCGTCACCGGGAGAATAATTCACCCCTCCACTTT. Translated, it gives CASSLRHRENNSPLHF. This rearrangement joins TRBV4-1 to TRBJ1-6; D gene ambiguous. CDR3 length: 16 residues. Trimming removed 4 bases at V and 5 bases at J, with 15 bases between. Germline V CDR1 and CDR2: MGHRA, YSYEKL.